Here is one T cell receptor (beta chain) with its context. The CDR3 consists of 16 residues. CDR1 SGHAT and CDR2 FQNNGV come from the germline V gene. V lost 0 bases, J lost 0 bases, and 0 bases stayed unmatched. The data derive from a study of blood T cell repertoires in COVID-19. Study overall: The United States, Italy and Spain were the sources of the acute and convalescent COVID-19 samples. Sample material is recorded as cDNA or gDNA derived from T cells, B-cell-depleted T cells, or PBMCs.

Seattle patients were enrolled while actively infected and followed longitudinally. Per the authors' pipeline: Amplification of reference gene primers provided the estimated nucleated cell counts. The method was immunoSEQ multiplex PCR; TCRdb's version includes in-frame clones alone and lacks a portion of them. V and J calls and clone size come straight from that table; D and trimming were deduced from the DNA. The sample yields nearly 350,000 clones, over 70% seen once. The clonotype originates from a woman aged 50 to 65 with COVID-19, enrolled during active disease. Sequenced material: peripheral blood. The V gene is TRBV11-2, the J gene TRBJ2-1; 9 bases align to TRBD1. CDR3 in DNA: TGTGCCAGCAGCTTAGAACAGGGGGCCTCCTACAATGAGCAGTTCTTC. Protein sequence: CASSLEQGASYNEQFF.